This TCR beta chain emerged from a study of T cells in Graves' hyperthyroidism and ophthalmopathy. Findings and limits, study-wide: The model made its ophthalmopathy prediction, and onset followed a median 6.5 months later.

Patients aged 18 to 65 with hyperthyroidism were newly diagnosed, with duration under 2 months. This clonotype appeared many times. What it binds is not known. RNA transcripts were the template for amplifying TCR beta CDR3 regions. TCR CDR3 regions were first amplified by RT-PCR with HTBI primers. TCRdb recomputed calls from the multiplex PCR reads with MiXCR, one row per CDR3 protein. Here the sample spans 540,000 or so distinct CDR3 sequences, 15% to 19% being singletons. The germline gives CDR1 GTSNPN, CDR2 SVGIG (reference sequence). The CDR3 runs to 12 residues. With 2 bases removed from V and 8 bases from J, the gap between germline ends came to 12 bases.

The chain carries TRBV30 and TRBJ1-2; weak D call: TRBD1 (6 bases). The source is a woman in her twenties or thirties with Graves' hyperthyroidism. Sequenced material: blood. The CDR3 reads CAWSLQGGGYTF. The CDR3, as DNA: TGTGCCTGGAGTTTACAGGGAGGGGGCTACACCTTC.